Reported below is one TCR beta chain. Its antigen remains unidentified. This record comes from a study of T cell responses to AZD1222 COVID-19 vaccine. Combined were second doses at about 4 or about 12 weeks. Germline lookup yields CDR1 SGHRS and CDR2 YFSETQ. The CDR3 is 14 residues long. Trimming took off 4 bases at V and 2 bases at J, with 13 bases between the two ends. Regarding the study as a whole: Once two AZD1222 doses were given, Spike-specific TCR breadth and depth went up. Researchers report vaccine-associated CD4 TCRs spanning spike, with dominance at 160-218 and 743-854. The repertoires were collected only after the peak T cell response.

Libraries were prepared by immunoSEQ multiplex PCR; TCRdb keeps only in-frame clonotypes and omits some of them. This table has over 150,000 clones, approximately 94% appearing once. This rearrangement joins TRBV5-1 to TRBJ2-7; D may match TRBD1 or TRBD2 (5 bases each). The sequence came from an adult who received the AZD1222 COVID-19 vaccine. This sample comprised peripheral blood, obtained 28 days after the second AZD1222 dose. The CDR3 reads CASSLRDGTYEQYF. The CDR3 DNA follows: TGCGCCAGCAGCCTCCGGGACGGGACCTACGAGCAGTACTTC.